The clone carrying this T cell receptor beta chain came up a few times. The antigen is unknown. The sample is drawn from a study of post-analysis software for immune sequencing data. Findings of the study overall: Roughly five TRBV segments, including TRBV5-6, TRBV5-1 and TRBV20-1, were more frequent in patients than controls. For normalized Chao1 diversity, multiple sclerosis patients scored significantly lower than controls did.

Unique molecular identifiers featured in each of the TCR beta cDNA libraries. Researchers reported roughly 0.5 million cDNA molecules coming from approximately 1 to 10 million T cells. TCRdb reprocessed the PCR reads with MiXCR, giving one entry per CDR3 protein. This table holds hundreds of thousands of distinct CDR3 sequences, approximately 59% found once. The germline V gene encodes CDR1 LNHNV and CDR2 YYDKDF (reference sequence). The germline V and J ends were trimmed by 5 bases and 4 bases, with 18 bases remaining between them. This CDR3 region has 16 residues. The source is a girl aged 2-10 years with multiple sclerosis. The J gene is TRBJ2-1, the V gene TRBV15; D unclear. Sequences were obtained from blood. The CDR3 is CATSRPEAVPYNEQFF. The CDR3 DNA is TGTGCCACCAGCCGCCCAGAGGCGGTACCATACAATGAGCAGTTCTTC.